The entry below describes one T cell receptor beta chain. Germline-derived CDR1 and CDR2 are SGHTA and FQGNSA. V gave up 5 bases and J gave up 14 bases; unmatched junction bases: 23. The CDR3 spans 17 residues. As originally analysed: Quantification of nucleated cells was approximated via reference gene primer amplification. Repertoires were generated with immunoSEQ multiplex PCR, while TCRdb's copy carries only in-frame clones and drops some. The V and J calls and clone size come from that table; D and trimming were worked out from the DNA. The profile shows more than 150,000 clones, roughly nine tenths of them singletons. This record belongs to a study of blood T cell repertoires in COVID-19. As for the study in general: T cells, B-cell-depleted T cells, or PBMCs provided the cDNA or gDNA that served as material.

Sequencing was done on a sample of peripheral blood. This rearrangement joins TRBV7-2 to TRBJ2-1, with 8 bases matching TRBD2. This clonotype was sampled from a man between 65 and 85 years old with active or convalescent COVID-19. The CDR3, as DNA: TGTGCCAGCAGCCCTTCCTGGGGCGGGGGGCCAAGGGTGTCTGAGTTCTTC. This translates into CASSPSWGGGPRVSEFF.